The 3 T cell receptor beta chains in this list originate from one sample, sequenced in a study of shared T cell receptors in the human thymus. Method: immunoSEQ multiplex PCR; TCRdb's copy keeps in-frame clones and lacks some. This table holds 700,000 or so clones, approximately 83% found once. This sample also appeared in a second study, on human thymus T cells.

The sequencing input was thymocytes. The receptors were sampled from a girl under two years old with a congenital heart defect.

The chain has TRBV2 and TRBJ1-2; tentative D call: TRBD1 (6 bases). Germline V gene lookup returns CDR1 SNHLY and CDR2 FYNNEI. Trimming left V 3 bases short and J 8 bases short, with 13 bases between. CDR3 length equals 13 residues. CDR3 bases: TGTGCCAGCAGTGAGACGGGGGGGGGCGGCTACACCTTC. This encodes CASSETGGGGYTF.

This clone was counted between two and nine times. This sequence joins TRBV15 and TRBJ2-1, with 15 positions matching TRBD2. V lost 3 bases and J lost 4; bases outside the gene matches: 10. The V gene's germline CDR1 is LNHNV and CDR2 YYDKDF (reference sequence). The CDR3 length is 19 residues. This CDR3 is CATSSYGTSGGSGYNEQFF. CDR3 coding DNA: TGTGCCACCAGCAGCTACGGGACTAGCGGGGGGTCCGGGTACAATGAGCAGTTCTTC.

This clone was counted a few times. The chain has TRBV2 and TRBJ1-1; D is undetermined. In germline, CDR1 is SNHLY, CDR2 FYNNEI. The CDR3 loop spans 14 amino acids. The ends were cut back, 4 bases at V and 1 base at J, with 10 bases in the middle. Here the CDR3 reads CASSVYSTNTEAFF. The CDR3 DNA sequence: TGTGCCAGCAGTGTATACAGCACGAACACTGAAGCTTTCTTT.